This entry features one T cell receptor (beta chain) sequence. These data are taken from a study of siplizumab effects on memory and regulatory T cells. Assay: immunoSEQ multiplex PCR; the TCRdb copy retains only in-frame clones and omits some. The data show some 88,000 clones, with more than 80% seen just once and 15% held by the top ten. This CDR3 region has 18 residues. CDR1 and CDR2 (germline): MNHEY, SMNVEV (reference sequence). With 7 bases clipped from V and 4 bases from J, the junction kept 12 bases outside the gene matches. The sequencing sample was made of CD4+ T cells sorted from blood. The receptor comes from a human donor in good health. This rearrangement joins TRBV27 to TRBJ2-6, with 11 bases aligning to TRBD2. For the CDR3, the DNA is TGTGCCAGCACCATGAGGCTAGCGGGAGGAGGGGGGGCCAACGTCCTGACTTTC. Its translation is CASTMRLAGGGGANVLTF.